This paragraph covers one T cell receptor (beta chain) sequence. Its specific antigen is unknown. Base qualities are not recorded, but no much larger clone differs from it by a single base. The receptor library was made with the immunoSEQ multiplex PCR assay. For the multiplex PCR, a mixture combining 60 forward primers for TCR Vbeta segments and 13 reverse primers for TCR Jbeta segments was used. The CDR3 region of rearranged TCR beta genes was amplified from genomic DNA with a multiplex PCR assay. Amplified TCR beta libraries were sequenced as 87-base-pair reads on the Illumina HiSeq System. On the authors' methods: A later analysis tallied around 80 million unique TCR beta chains across the 666 repertoires, and about 12 million of those chains were shared by two or more donors. To remove PCR and sequencing errors, raw reads were error-corrected and collapsed into unique sequences using a nearest-neighbor algorithm that merged closely related sequences. To assign V, D and J gene segments, CDR3 sequences were aligned to IMGT reference sequences. For a sequence to be retained, a match of at least six nucleotides was required to both a V gene segment and a J gene segment. Rearrangements were called productive when the CDR3 lacked stop codons and stayed in frame with V and J; all others were non-productive. Following IMGT convention, CDR3 was defined as the stretch from the second conserved V-encoded cysteine to the conserved J-encoded phenylalanine. The earlier analysis of fewer than 750 of the donors excluded sequences that lacked an unambiguous match to a single V gene segment. An earlier analysis of over 450 of the donors classified V segments as functional when productive rearrangements were above 56.7% and as segregating when the standard deviation between donors was above 5%. To diagnose cytomegalovirus status from the catalog of TCR beta chain sequences, a statistical classification framework was built. V and J gene assignment, in a later analysis, came from comparing TCR nucleotide sequences with IMGT/GENE-DB human TR gene sequences. A later analysis assigned CDR3 sequences and most-parsimonious VDJ recombination scenarios with the TCRdist pipeline. In a later analysis, each TCR beta chain was defined by its CDR3 amino acid sequence together with its V-gene family, and reads lacking a unique V-gene family were excluded. To address suspected cross-contamination and a sequencing artifact, a later analysis removed some 620 highly shared, low-generation-probability nucleotide sequences. A later analysis calculated a clonal expansion index for each public chain from normalized within-repertoire ranks of inferred template counts. Generation probabilities in a later analysis came from a VDJ recombination model fitted to out-of-frame rearrangements, and those results were checked against IGoR. In a later analysis, TCR-TCR, TCR-HLA and TCR-CMV co-occurrence was scored with hypergeometric tests, and a repertoire-size bias correction was applied to TCR pairs. A later analysis estimated false discovery rates by permuting HLA or CMV assignments 20 times. In a later analysis, co-occurring TCRs were grouped with DBSCAN, and TCRdist sequence similarity was added when clustering was performed within HLA-allele-positive subsets. Repertoires with fewer than 30,000 or more than 120,000 public chains were left out of co-occurrence clustering, as were about 5 repertoires with anomalous nucleotide sharing. The source is immuneACCESS, and TCRdb retained only in-frame sequences with V and J called. Part of the clones is not carried over; for the studies checked, unresolved V genes explain less than half of this, and the remainder is unexplained. The DNA gave D and trimming, while V, J and clone size come from that table. The sample records about 180,000 clones, around 77% of which are singletons. The top ten constitute around 2.5% of the sample.

The cohort consisted of some 730 healthy bone marrow donors. Cohort members were all nominally healthy when sampled, although unrecorded immune exposures were likely present. The donor tested CMV seronegative and was one of the 352 seronegative cohort members. A peripheral blood sample was collected from each donor, and TCR beta sequencing was performed on peripheral blood mononuclear cells. Genomic DNA was extracted from the blood cell samples with the Qiagen DNeasy Blood Extraction Kit. The germline V gene encodes CDR1 SGHTA and CDR2 FQGNSA. V and J lose 1 base and 1 base, and a span of 8 bases separates them. From the cysteine up to the phenylalanine, the CDR3 has a length of 15 residues. Just the 45-base CDR3 DNA is kept, in frame starting at base 1. This sample is part of a study of cytomegalovirus exposure and HLA in healthy donors (dated by TCRdb to about 2017). As for the study more broadly: An earlier analysis of 587 of the donors reported about 250 Gb of sequence data and some 120 million unique TCR beta sequences from about 200 million T cells. Approximately 330 gigabases of sequencing data and approximately 91 million unique TCR sequences made up an early release that covered approximately 650 HLA-typed donors. Of the 300 to 500 genotyped donors, roughly 76% were placed in the genetic ancestry cluster associated with self-reported Caucasian donors. The study aimed to test whether signatures of past pathogen exposure could be identified by cataloging public T cell receptors. The T cell repertoires of 666 subjects were profiled by immunosequencing and related to cytomegalovirus serostatus. In addition to the first cohort of several hundred subjects, a separate validation cohort of 120 different subjects was used. To predict cytomegalovirus infection status, the study brought together high-throughput TCR immunosequencing, statistical association of individual TCRs with disease status, and machine learning. In a later analysis, previously published TCR beta repertoires from roughly 710 donors were re-analyzed and high-resolution HLA genotyping was added so that TCR occurrence patterns could be studied. Rather than drawing on any new phenotypic data, the later analysis identified candidate immune exposures from TCR beta sequences and the way those sequences occurred across donors. To decide whether each TCR beta V gene segment behaved as functional or pseudogenic, an earlier analysis of fewer than 750 of the donors relied on high-throughput TCR beta sequencing. Donor age, sex, ethnicity and CMV serostatus were collected together with the repertoire data. A later genetic analysis used genome-wide SNP genotypes for about 60% of the roughly 700 donors, treating that subset as a discovery cohort. Every repertoire in the discovery cohort had been generated on one and the same sequencing platform. Class I and class II HLA loci were covered by the typing at four-digit resolution. Typing coverage differed by locus: A, B, C, DRB1 and DQB1 were typed in about 620-640 donors, DQA1 in roughly 510, DPA1 in 600 to 610, and DPB1 in roughly 450. Because of strong linkage in the cohort, five DR-DQ haplotypes were treated as single units for association and clustering. Across approximately 400 genotyped donors of the cohort, an average of about 240,000 unique TCR beta nucleotide sequences per donor were sequenced, and 15% to 20% of those sequences were non-productive.

What the study reported, not specific to this receptor: Because some donors lacked HLA typing at each locus, the association tests relied only on the typed subset. Over 15 rarely observed V segments, including chromosome 9 orphons, were excluded from the earlier analysis of 550 to 700 of the donors because counts were too low. The classifier was reported to diagnose cytomegalovirus status with high specificity and sensitivity in both the original cohort and the validation cohort. An association between a missense DCLRE1C variant and V-gene and J-gene trimming of TCR beta chains was found in a later genetic analysis and replicated in an independent cohort. It was suggested by the authors that the approach could potentially be generalized to other disease states and immunological phenotypes. A further reported finding was that TCR beta sequences accurately predicted the HLA-A and HLA-B alleles for most subjects in the first cohort. Most CMV-associated TCR beta chains appeared to be HLA-restricted in a later analysis, and the HLA associations seemed to be driven largely by CMV exposure. The presence/absence analyses assumed that sequencing depth was roughly uniform across donors, and that assumption may not be true. In vitro tests confirmed that a few of the cytomegalovirus-associated TCR beta chains recognize cytomegalovirus antigens. According to a later analysis, TCR association rates differed among HLA loci, with DRB1 alleles showing the most associated TCRs and HLA-C alleles showing the fewest. The 87-base-pair reads could not distinguish some IMGT-functional V segments, including TRBV6-2 and TRBV6-3, so those segments were excluded. Linkage disequilibrium might explain the correlated functional status among segregating V segments, but an unknown experimental factor could not be ruled out. While some public TCRs were present in many individuals, most TCR sequences turned up only very rarely across donors. According to a later genetic analysis, donors in an Asian-associated ancestry cluster had fewer N-insertions in productive TCRs than the roughly 670-donor mean. In a later analysis, several top co-occurrence clusters were reported to appear linked to parvovirus B19, influenza, CMV and Epstein-Barr virus. For the cohort, immune exposure information was limited to CMV serostatus. Compared with equally common non-associated chains, HLA-associated TCR beta chains in a later analysis were more clonally expanded and had lower generation probabilities. Strong co-occurrence of HLA alleles, especially DR and DQ, made assigning TCR associations to individual alleles difficult. In the study, around 160 TCR beta chains were listed as associated with cytomegalovirus. A later analysis associated about 17,000 TCR beta sequences with specific HLA alleles at a false discovery rate of 0.05. In this cohort, only TCR beta chains were sequenced, and detectable features were limited by the absence of alpha or paired-chain data. Broadly in line with IMGT annotations, most TCR beta V segments showed up in productive rearrangements about 87% or about 30% of the time in an earlier analysis of several hundred of the donors. A cluster of highly shared sequence variants was judged likely to represent a technical artifact of the sequencing pipeline.

Sequencing was done on a sample of PBMCs. The chain couples TRBV7-2 to TRBJ2-1; a tentative D match to TRBD2 spans 5 bases. This sequence originates from a man in his fifties or sixties in good health and CMV-seronegative. DNA sequence: TGTGCCAGCAGCTTAGTGAGGACTTCCTACAATGAGCAGTTCTTC. This encodes CASSLVRTSYNEQFF. The reference TRBV7-2 and TRBJ2-1 proteins fill in what lies around the CDR3, so the full variable domain reads GAGVSQSPSNKVTEKGKDVELRCDPISGHTALYWYRQSLGQGLEFLIYFQGNSAPDKSGLPSDRFSAERTGGSVSTLTIQRTQQEDSAVYLCASSLVRTSYNEQFFGPGTRLTVL.